Listed below are T cell receptor beta chains from one sample, sequenced in a study of T cell responses to AZD1222 COVID-19 vaccine. This table comes from immunoSEQ multiplex PCR, and its TCRdb copy is limited to in-frame clones, with some not included. Here the sample spans tens of thousands of clones, around nine tenths being singletons. The sample here was peripheral blood, taken 28 days after the second AZD1222 dose. The receptors here all came from an adult who received the AZD1222 COVID-19 vaccine. CDR3s include the opening cysteine and the closing phenylalanine or tryptophan. A D gene is named only where the DNA matches it firmly. A row's size may be missing; if present it is once, few, many or a size class.

few | TRBJ1-1 | TRBD1 | TRBV3-1/TRBV3-2 | TGTGCCAGCAGCCAGAATGGACAGGGAGTTGAAGCTTTCTTT | CASSQNGQGVEAFF
NA | TRBJ2-1 | NA | TRBV20-1 | TGCAGTGCGAGAGGCTACAATGAGCAGTTCTTC | CSARGYNEQFF
NA | TRBJ1-6 | NA | TRBV3-1/TRBV3-2 | TGTGCCAGCAGCCAAGTTCGAGGGAATTCACCCCTCCACTTT | CASSQVRGNSPLHF
NA | TRBJ1-3 | NA | TRBV21-1 | TGTGCCAGTTTCTGGGGATCGAGCTCTGGAAACACCATATATTTT | CASFWGSSSGNTIYF
NA | TRBJ2-1 | TRBD2 | TRBV5-4 | TGTGCCAGCAGCTGGGGGGGGAGCTCCTACAATGAGCAGTTCTTC | CASSWGGSSYNEQFF
once | TRBJ2-7 | TRBD2 | TRBV7-2 | TGTGCCAGCAGCTTAGCGGCTAGCGGGGGCTCCTACGAGCAGTACTTC | CASSLAASGGSYEQYF
NA | TRBJ2-2 | NA | TRBV4-1 | TGCGCCAGCAGCCAAGAAGGTGGGCGGGAGCTGTTTTTT | CASSQEGGRELFF
few | TRBJ1-2 | NA | TRBV9 | TGTGCCAGCAGCGTGGGCGGGGCGGGAATATATGGCTACACCTTC | CASSVGGAGIYGYTF
NA | TRBJ1-2 | NA | TRBV13 | TGTGCCAGCAGCTTAGGGACAGAATCTTATGGCTACACCTTC | CASSLGTESYGYTF
NA | TRBJ1-2 | NA | TRBV11-2 | TGTGCCAGCAGCTTCGGCAGGATTAACTATGGCTACACCTTC | CASSFGRINYGYTF
NA | TRBJ1-5 | TRBD1 | TRBV27 | TGTGCCGCCGGGAGGCAGGGGGCCGGTCAGCCCCAGCATTTT | CAAGRQGAGQPQHF
NA | TRBJ1-5 | TRBD1 | TRBV6-2/TRBV6-3 | TGTGCCAGCAGTTACCCCACGGGGACAGAGAGCAATCAGCCCCAGCATTTT | CASSYPTGTESNQPQHF
NA | TRBJ2-1 | NA | TRBV28 | TGTGCCAGCAGTCTGGTCTCGCCGGATGAGCAGTTCTTC | CASSLVSPDEQFF
NA | TRBJ2-7 | NA | TRBV18 | TGTGCCAGCTCACCTCCGCTAGCGAAATACGAGCAGTACTTC | CASSPPLAKYEQYF
NA | TRBJ1-5 | NA | TRBV2 | TGTGCCAGCAGTGATAGTGGTCCGCGTGATCAGCCCCAGCATTTT | CASSDSGPRDQPQHF
NA | TRBJ2-7 | NA | TRBV7-2 | TGTGCCAGCAGCTTAGTCGCAGGGTCCTACGAGCAGTACTTC | CASSLVAGSYEQYF
once | TRBJ2-1 | NA | TRBV7-3 | TGTGCCAGCAGCCGCCAGGGGGGCGGGGGCTACAATGAGCAGTTCTTC | CASSRQGGGGYNEQFF
once | TRBJ2-3 | TRBD1 | TRBV5-1 | TGCGCCAGCAGTATGGGACAGGGATTCACAGATACGCAGTATTTT | CASSMGQGFTDTQYF